This entry describes one TCR beta chain. Its antigen is still unknown. Donors showed nominal health when sampled, although they likely had unrecorded immune exposures. 60 Vbeta and 13 Jbeta primers were used in PCR. Produced via immunoSEQ multiplex PCR; TCRdb's table is partial and in-frame only. Of 90,000 to 100,000 clones listed, about 74% were seen once; the top ten hold less than 8.5%. The data originate from a study of cytomegalovirus exposure and HLA in healthy donors. General observations from the study: Some V segments could not be told apart, so they were left out, TRBV6-2 and TRBV6-3 among them. Most observed TCR sequences were rare, whereas some public TCRs were detected in many donors.

V trimming: 4 bases; J trimming: 5 bases; junction bases outside the gene matches: 10. The CDR3 is 15 amino acids. Germline CDR1 is PRHDT and CDR2 is FYEKMQ (reference sequence). The TCR comes from a female donor in good health and CMV-seronegative. V usage is TRBV13 and J usage is TRBJ2-5; 7 nucleotides line up with TRBD1. Sequences were obtained from PBMCs. The CDR3 region is CASSSSSDRSETQYF. CDR3 in DNA: TGTGCCAGCAGCTCCTCCTCGGACAGGAGCGAGACCCAGTACTTC.